This TCR beta chain was obtained from a study of T cell responses to AZD1222 COVID-19 vaccine. Across the whole study: Pooling was applied to second doses at about 4 or about 12 weeks. Notes on the study in general: Females outnumbered males among donors, who were mostly white British; clonal diversity was possibly underestimated. Only 5 or 6 AZD1222 recipients were seropositive at baseline. There were vaccine-associated CD4 TCRs across spike, dominant at 160-218 and 743-854.

In the case of this clone: Its specificity is unknown.

Measured with immunoSEQ multiplex PCR; TCRdb has only the in-frame clones, and not every one. The profile shows 55,000 to 70,000 clones, over 60% of them singletons. Specimen: peripheral blood, collected on day 0 of AZD1222 vaccination. This clonotype was obtained from an adult in good health.

The CDR3 nucleotides read TGCGCCACCCTGGGAGGGTCTAGGGTGCGAGGAAACACCATATATTTT. Protein sequence: CATLGGSRVRGNTIYF. The genes are TRBV10-2 and TRBJ1-3; D unclear. This CDR3 spans 16 amino acids. Germline values: CDR1 WSHSY, CDR2 SAAADI. Trimming left V 10 bases short and J 4 bases short, with 23 bases between.